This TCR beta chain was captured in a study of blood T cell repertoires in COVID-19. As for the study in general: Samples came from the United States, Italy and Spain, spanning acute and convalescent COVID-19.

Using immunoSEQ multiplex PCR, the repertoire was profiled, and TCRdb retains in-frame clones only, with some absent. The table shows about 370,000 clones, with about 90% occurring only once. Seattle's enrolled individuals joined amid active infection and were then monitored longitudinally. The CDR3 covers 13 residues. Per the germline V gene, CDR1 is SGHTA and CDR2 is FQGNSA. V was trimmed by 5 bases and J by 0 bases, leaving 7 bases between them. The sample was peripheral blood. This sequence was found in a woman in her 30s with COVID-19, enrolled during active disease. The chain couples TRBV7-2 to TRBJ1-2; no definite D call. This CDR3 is CASSVDTNYGYTF. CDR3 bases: TGTGCCAGCAGCGTAGACACTAACTATGGCTACACCTTC.